This section outlines one TCR beta chain sequence together with its context. Its antigen is unknown. Base qualities are missing; no much larger clone stands one base away. The sample originates from a study of Ad26.COV2.S vaccination and SARS-CoV-2 variants (dated by TCRdb to about 2021). In the study overall: Vaccine-arm donors came from COV1001, a multicentre, randomized, double-blind, placebo-controlled phase I-IIa trial of Ad26.COV2.S in healthy adults. Dosing of Ad26.COV2.S was intramuscular, at either 5x10^10 or 1x10^11 viral particles, delivered as one shot or as two shots spaced 56 days apart. TCRbeta repertoire sequencing served as the tool for gauging how specific and how broad the SARS-CoV-2-reactive T cell receptors were following Ad26.COV2.S vaccination. A total of roughly 30 samples were included in the TCR-sequenced set, comprising roughly 19 Ad26.COV2.S vaccine recipients, 5 placebo recipients and 8 SARS-CoV-2 convalescent individuals. Trial participants were randomized into five groups of five: low-dose or high-dose Ad26.COV2.S given once or twice, or placebo on both occasions. Investigators did not know the trial group allocation while performing experiments and assessing outcomes.

TCRbeta CDR3 regions were sequenced with the immunoSEQ Assay. After extraction, genomic DNA underwent amplification by bias-controlled multiplex PCR, followed by high-throughput sequencing. In the original analysis: To quantify the absolute abundance of every unique TCRbeta CDR3 region, sequences were collapsed and filtered. T cell fraction was estimated by normalizing TCRbeta template counts to usable DNA, which was measured by amplifying reference genes present in all nucleated cells. Repertoire TCRs were annotated as SARS-CoV-2-specific when V gene, CDR3 amino acid sequence and J gene were exactly matched to a known reactive TCR set. The reference SARS-CoV-2 TCR set was obtained from MIRA and was filtered for enrichment in COVID-19-positive ImmuneCODE repertoires, whereby public or cross-reactive TCRs were removed. Using the MIRA antigens, annotated TCRs were further analysed by specific ORF or by position within an ORF. Depth was the summed frequency of annotated unique rearrangements, while breadth was defined as annotated unique rearrangements over total unique productive rearrangements. Two-sided Wilcoxon rank-sum tests were used to compare TCR breadth between groups. The table was pulled from immuneACCESS by TCRdb, which kept in-frame rearrangements only. Such tables lose some clones; where checked, under half of the loss comes from unresolved V genes, and the rest has no known cause. V, J and clone size derive from that table, while D and trimming were established from the DNA sequence. Present in this sample are around 320,000 clones, over 80% of which were seen just once. Of the sample, 2% to 2.5% falls within the top ten clones.

Sample treatment or condition, as interpreted from the label and publication: 15 to 20 received Ad26.COV2.S at low or high dose, single or two shots; 5 received placebo; per-sample allocation not given. For vaccine and placebo recipients, the sequenced repertoires came from samples collected on day 63 after the first injection. Between 29 July and 7 August 2020, Cohort 1b enrolled 25 adults aged 18-55 years at one site in Boston, USA. Ad26.COV2.S consisted of a replication-incompetent adenovirus type 26 vector by which a prefusion-stabilized SARS-CoV-2 spike protein from the original Wuhan strain was expressed. General conclusions and limits of the study: Compared with placebo recipients, Ad26.COV2.S recipients showed higher spike-specific TCR breadth (P = 0.0014). The study lacked the statistical power to compare responses across vaccine doses or regimens. The authors noted that the TCR breadth and depth analyses may have underestimated total T cell responses. After vaccination, spike-specific CD8+ and CD4+ T cell responses were reported to show substantial breadth. Vaccine and placebo recipients had similar non-spike TCR breadth, a finding consistent with the vaccine containing only spike.

CDR1 and CDR2 are drawn from the germline V gene: SQVTM, ANQGSEA. Including the terminal cysteine and phenylalanine, the CDR3 comprises 16 residues. Only the CDR3 portion is preserved as DNA: 48 bases, with reading frame beginning at the first base. V and J are trimmed by 7 bases and 1 base, and the gene matches miss 10 bases of the junction. This sequence uses TRBV29-1 and TRBJ2-2; the central 9 bases match TRBD1. Sequencing used peripheral blood, obtained in a trial of Ad26.COV2.S vaccine versus placebo. The receptor was isolated from a person between 18 and 65 years old who received the Ad26.COV2.S COVID-19 vaccine or a placebo. The CDR3 loop reads CSARKGQGRNTGELFF. The bases read TGCAGCGCCCGGAAAGGACAGGGGAGGAACACCGGGGAGCTGTTTTTT.